The TCR beta chain under discussion was sequenced for a study of cytomegalovirus exposure and HLA in healthy donors. General observations from the study: Presence/absence analyses treated sequencing depth as roughly uniform across donors. TRBV6-2, TRBV6-3 and some other V segments were unresolvable in 87-base-pair reads.

Germline-derived CDR1 and CDR2 are LNHDA and SQIVND (reference sequence). The CDR3 has 15 residues. With 6 bases removed from V and 4 bases from J, the gap between germline ends came to 18 bases. As regards this clone: The antigen remains unidentified.

It was with 60 Vbeta and 13 Jbeta primers that the PCR ran. Assay used: immunoSEQ multiplex PCR; TCRdb lists only in-frame clones, some missing. In the table there are some 160,000 clones, about 86% of which are singletons. This receptor was obtained from a young woman in good health and CMV-seronegative. The chain has TRBV19 and TRBJ1-1; perhaps TRBD1 as D (5 bases). The sample comprised PBMCs. For the CDR3, the DNA is TGTGCCAGTAGGCGGGGGGGAAGAGCGAGCACTGAAGCTTTCTTT. Protein sequence: CASRRGGRASTEAFF.